These 25 T cell receptor beta chains came from one sample sequenced in a study of Ad26.COV2.S vaccination and SARS-CoV-2 variants (dated by TCRdb to the early 2020s). Library preparation employed the immunoSEQ multiplex PCR assay. The immuneACCESS repertoire file appears here via TCRdb, limited to in-frame rearrangements. These files lack a portion of the clones; in checked studies, under half of the deficit traces to unresolved V genes, and the cause of the others is not known. Recorded for this sample are some 250,000 clones; roughly 90% of them occurred a single time. The leading ten clones occupy about 10% of the sample. Explained via the paper, the treatment or condition label denotes: over 15 received Ad26.COV2.S at low or high dose, single or two shots; roughly five received placebo; per-sample allocation not given. Repertoires of vaccine and placebo recipients were sequenced from samples taken on day 63 after the first injection.

Sequencing was performed on peripheral blood, taken in a trial of Ad26.COV2.S vaccine versus placebo. These receptors came from a person between 18 and 60 years old who received the Ad26.COV2.S COVID-19 vaccine or a placebo.

V and J are TRBV12-5 and TRBJ2-2; D gene uncertain. Germline CDR1 and CDR2: LGHNT and FRNRAP. The CDR3 consists of 13 residues. Trimming stripped 10 bases from V and 7 bases from J, with 16 bases between. The CDR3 sequence: CATPPGVIGELFF. CDR3 bases: TGTGCTACCCCCCCCGGCGTCATCGGGGAGCTGTTTTTT.

This clone occurred once. The rearrangement joins TRBV12-5 to TRBJ2-3; D not resolved. CDR3 length: 15 residues. Trimming removed 4 bases at V and 3 bases at J, with 14 bases between. Germline V lookup: CDR1 LGHNT, CDR2 FRNRAP. The CDR3 DNA reads TGTGCTAGTGGTTACCCCCGACGGCGTACAGATACGCAGTATTTT. It yields the protein CASGYPRRRTDTQYF. Filled out from reference TRBV12-5 and TRBJ2-3, the complete variable domain reads DARVTQTPRHKVTEMGQEVTMRCQPILGHNTVFWYRQTMMQGLELLAYFRNRAPLDDSGMPKDRFSAEMPDATLATLKIQPSEPRDSAVYFCASGYPRRRTDTQYFGPGTRLTVL.

The CDR3 DNA is TGTGCCAGCAGTTTACGGGGTCACAATGAGCAGTTCTTC. Its translation: CASSLRGHNEQFF. The chain carries TRBV28 and TRBJ2-1, with a weak D call TRBD2 (5 bases). V lost 2 bases to trimming and J lost 5 bases, with 7 bases between them. The CDR3 length is 13 residues. CDR1 MDHEN and CDR2 SYDVKM come from the germline V gene.

This clone was observed once. The chain recombines TRBV6-5 with TRBJ1-3, with 8 positions matching TRBD1. Germline V gives CDR1 MNHEY, CDR2 SVGAGI. With 6 bases clipped from V and 0 bases from J, the junction kept 4 bases outside the gene matches. The CDR3 is 15 amino acids. CDR3 in DNA: TGTGCCAGCAGCAGGGGGCCCGGCTCTGGAAACACCATATATTTT. It codes for CASSRGPGSGNTIYF.

This chain links TRBV5-1 with TRBJ1-5; no definite D call. Trimming took 0 bases from V and 1 from J, leaving 5 bases between them. The germline V gene has CDR1 SGHRS and CDR2 YFSETQ. The CDR3 is 14 amino acids. CDR3: CASSLGESNQPQHF. For the CDR3, the DNA is TGCGCCAGCAGCTTGGGCGAAAGCAATCAGCCCCAGCATTTT.

J is TRBJ2-2 and V is TRBV7-9, with D tentatively TRBD2 (6 bases). The CDR3 is 17 residues long. Germline CDR1 SEHNR, CDR2 FQNEAQ (reference sequence). Trimming took off 6 bases at V and 4 bases at J, with 21 bases between the two ends. The CDR3 spells CASRSGGVRMITGELFF. The DNA for the CDR3 is TGTGCCAGCAGATCCGGCGGGGTGCGGATGATCACCGGGGAGCTGTTTTTT.

The V and J genes are TRBV11-2 and TRBJ2-7; TRBD2 might be the D (5 bases). V lost 4 bases and J 3 bases, leaving 10 bases between the germline ends. This CDR3 comprises 13 residues. Germline CDR1 reads SGHAT; CDR2 reads FQNNGV. CDR3 nucleotides: TGTGCCAGCAGCTCAGGACGGGGCTACGAGCAGTACTTC. Protein: CASSSGRGYEQYF. The entire variable domain, with the rest obtained from reference TRBV11-2 and TRBJ2-7, is as follows: EAGVAQSPRYKIIEKRQSVAFWCNPISGHATLYWYQQILGQGPKLLIQFQNNGVVDDSQLPKDRFSAERLKGVDSTLKIQPAKLEDSAVYLCASSSGRGYEQYFGPGTRLTVT.

The chain recombines TRBV6-5 with TRBJ2-5, with a weak D call TRBD1 (6 bases). V was trimmed by 6 bases and J by 1 base, leaving 15 bases between them. The CDR3 runs 15 residues. The germline CDR1 and CDR2 sequences are MNHEY and SVGAGI. This CDR3 reads CASSVSQGRQETQYF. The CDR3 bases are TGTGCCAGCAGCGTCTCTCAGGGGCGCCAAGAGACCCAGTACTTC.

This chain connects TRBV2 to TRBJ2-7; possibly TRBD2 for D (6 bases). Germline CDR1 reads SNHLY; CDR2 reads FYNNEI. CDR3 length: 15 residues. V lost 2 bases, J lost 5 bases, and 16 bases lay in between. The CDR3 spells CASSEWERGIHEQYF. CDR3 nucleotide sequence: TGTGCCAGCAGTGAATGGGAGCGCGGGATCCACGAGCAGTACTTC.

This clone was seen a handful of times. This chain uses TRBV6-6 with TRBJ2-7, with 11 bases identical to TRBD1. V was clipped by 8 bases and J by 1 base; unmatched bases: 1. Germline V gene lookup returns CDR1 MNHNY and CDR2 SVGAGI (reference sequence). This CDR3 region has 13 residues. The CDR3 sequence: CASGTGGSYEQYF. DNA for the CDR3: TGTGCCAGCGGGACAGGGGGGTCCTACGAGCAGTACTTC.

The gene calls are TRBV6-2 or TRBV6-3 and TRBJ1-1; no firm D call. Germline V gene sequence: CDR1 MNHEY, CDR2 SVGEGT. V was cut by 1 base and J by 3 bases, with 6 bases left in between. The length of the CDR3 is 13 residues. In DNA form, the CDR3 reads TGTGCCAGCAGTTACTTCAGTTACACTGAAGCTTTCTTT. The encoded protein is CASSYFSYTEAFF.

The chain joins TRBV29-1 to TRBJ2-5, with 7 bases lining up with TRBD1. The germline V gene encodes CDR1 SQVTM and CDR2 ANQGSEA. The CDR3 length is 14 residues. J gave up 5 bases and V 1 base, and 7 bases lay outside the gene matches. The CDR3 is CSVEGQGVGETQYF. The CDR3 DNA sequence: TGCAGCGTTGAAGGCCAGGGGGTAGGGGAGACCCAGTACTTC.

This rearrangement joins TRBV5-1 to TRBJ1-6; possible D gene TRBD1, 6 bases. The V gene lost 4 bases and the J gene lost 10 bases, with 18 bases spanning the gap. The CDR3 is 15 amino acids. CDR1 SGHRS and CDR2 YFSETQ come from the germline V gene. The CDR3 nucleotides are TGCGCCAGCAGCCCGTCAGGGGATTTGCTATCACCCCTCCACTTT. It is translated as CASSPSGDLLSPLHF.

The chain recombines TRBV30 with TRBJ2-1; D is uncertain. The CDR3 runs 15 residues. The germline gives CDR1 GTSNPN, CDR2 SVGIG (reference sequence). Trimming removed 4 bases at V and 0 bases at J, with 13 bases between. The CDR3 spells CAWNRRANSYNEQFF. The DNA for the CDR3 is TGTGCCTGGAATCGAAGGGCAAACTCCTACAATGAGCAGTTCTTC.

This chain joins TRBV28 and TRBJ1-2; D not resolved. The CDR3 covers 12 residues. Trimming took off 5 bases at V and 3 bases at J, with 7 bases between the two ends. Germline V gene data show CDR1 as MDHEN and CDR2 as SYDVKM. This CDR3 is CASSIPDYGYTF. CDR3 bases: TGTGCCAGCAGTATCCCCGACTATGGCTACACCTTC.

The V and J genes are TRBV11-2 and TRBJ2-5; D gene uncertain. V shed 1 base and J shed 5 bases, with 8 bases lying between them. CDR1 is SGHAT, CDR2 FQNNGV, per germline. The CDR3 sequence is 13 residues long. CDR3 sequence (DNA): TGTGCCAGCAGCTTAGTACCGTGGGAGACCCAGTACTTC. Amino acid sequence: CASSLVPWETQYF. The whole variable domain, remainder taken from reference TRBV11-2 and TRBJ2-5, is EAGVAQSPRYKIIEKRQSVAFWCNPISGHATLYWYQQILGQGPKLLIQFQNNGVVDDSQLPKDRFSAERLKGVDSTLKIQPAKLEDSAVYLCASSLVPWETQYFGPGTRLLVL.

The V call is TRBV27, the J call TRBJ1-1; TRBD1 is a possible D gene (5 bases). CDR3 size: 16 residues. Trimming stripped 2 bases from V and 1 base from J, with 14 bases between. Germline V lookup: CDR1 MNHEY, CDR2 SMNVEV (reference sequence). CDR3 residues: CASSLEAGRRNTEAFF. In DNA form, the CDR3 reads TGTGCCAGCAGTTTAGAGGCAGGGAGACGGAACACTGAAGCTTTCTTT.

CDR3 nucleotides: TGTGCCAGCACAGGGACCTACAATGAGCAGTTCTTC. Translating it yields CASTGTYNEQFF. The chain is built from TRBV28 and TRBJ2-1; D possibly corresponds to TRBD1 (5 bases). The CDR3 covers 12 residues. V lost 7 bases and J lost 2, with 6 bases in between. CDR1 and CDR2 from the germline V gene are MDHEN and SYDVKM. Full variable domain (missing parts from reference TRBV28 and TRBJ2-1): DVKVTQSSRYLVKRTGEKVFLECVQDMDHENMFWYRQDPGLGLRLIYFSYDVKMKEKGDIPEGYSVSREKKERFSLILESASTNQTSMYLCASTGTYNEQFFGPGTRLTVL.

The chain links TRBV6-5 to TRBJ2-2; TRBD1 agrees at 7 bases. The CDR3 consists of 14 residues. Germline lookup yields CDR1 MNHEY and CDR2 SVGAGI. Trimming took 7 bases from V and 6 from J; bases not matched to a gene: 8. The CDR3 sequence is CASKTTGAAGELFF. The CDR3 DNA reads as TGTGCCAGCAAGACTACAGGGGCGGCCGGGGAGCTGTTTTTT.

In its sample, this clone was seen once. The genes are TRBV19 and TRBJ2-2; 11 nucleotides line up with TRBD1. The V and J ends lost 5 bases and 4 bases, in that order; junction bases with no gene match: 6. Germline V lookup: CDR1 LNHDA, CDR2 SQIVND (reference sequence). The CDR3 totals 16 residues. The CDR3 DNA follows: TGTGCCAGTAGTCCTCGGACAGGGGGCCCCACCGGGGAGCTGTTTTTT. This sequence encodes CASSPRTGGPTGELFF.

The chain recombines TRBV6-2 or TRBV6-3 with TRBJ2-1; 9 nucleotides match TRBD2. The V gene's germline CDR1 is MNHEY and CDR2 SVGEGT. The junction had 6 bases not matched to a gene; V was cut back by 2 bases and J by 1 base. The CDR3 totals 17 residues. The CDR3, as DNA: TGTGCCAGCAGTTACGAGGTAGCGGGAGCTTCCTACAATGAGCAGTTCTTC. Its translation: CASSYEVAGASYNEQFF.

This clone showed up many times. This chain connects TRBV10-3 to TRBJ2-1, with 12 nucleotides matching TRBD1. The germline gives CDR1 ENHRY, CDR2 SYGVKD. With V trimmed by 8 bases and J by 4 bases, 6 bases remained unmatched. The CDR3 sequence is 15 residues long. CDR3 protein: CAIRGQGASYNEQFF. The CDR3 DNA is TGTGCCATCCGGGGACAGGGGGCTTCTTACAATGAGCAGTTCTTC.

This chain links TRBV30 with TRBJ1-6, with D unclear. CDR1 and CDR2 (germline): GTSNPN, SVGIG (reference sequence). V lost 3 bases and J 3 bases, leaving 6 bases between the germline ends. The CDR3 has 13 amino acids. The CDR3 region is CAWRPFYNSPLHF. The CDR3, as DNA: TGTGCCTGGAGACCATTCTATAATTCACCCCTCCACTTT.

This sequence joins TRBV19 and TRBJ2-7; D might be TRBD2 (5 bases). The CDR3 contains 11 residues. Germline V gene sequence: CDR1 LNHDA, CDR2 SQIVND (reference sequence). The V end lost 9 bases, the J end lost 4 bases, and 10 bases lay between the germline ends. CDR3 residues: CASSSGYEQYF. CDR3 sequence (DNA): TGTGCCAGCTCCAGCGGATACGAGCAGTACTTC.

In its sample, this clone was seen once. The chain combines TRBV6-4 with TRBJ2-2; a weak D match, TRBD2 (6 bases). This CDR3 contains 18 residues. V lost 6 bases to trimming and J lost 0 bases, with 20 bases between them. Germline V gene sequence: CDR1 MRHNA, CDR2 SNTAGT. CDR3 amino acids: CASSPKGRDFPNTGELFF. The CDR3 nucleotides are TGTGCCAGCAGCCCCAAGGGAAGGGACTTTCCGAACACCGGGGAGCTGTTTTTT.